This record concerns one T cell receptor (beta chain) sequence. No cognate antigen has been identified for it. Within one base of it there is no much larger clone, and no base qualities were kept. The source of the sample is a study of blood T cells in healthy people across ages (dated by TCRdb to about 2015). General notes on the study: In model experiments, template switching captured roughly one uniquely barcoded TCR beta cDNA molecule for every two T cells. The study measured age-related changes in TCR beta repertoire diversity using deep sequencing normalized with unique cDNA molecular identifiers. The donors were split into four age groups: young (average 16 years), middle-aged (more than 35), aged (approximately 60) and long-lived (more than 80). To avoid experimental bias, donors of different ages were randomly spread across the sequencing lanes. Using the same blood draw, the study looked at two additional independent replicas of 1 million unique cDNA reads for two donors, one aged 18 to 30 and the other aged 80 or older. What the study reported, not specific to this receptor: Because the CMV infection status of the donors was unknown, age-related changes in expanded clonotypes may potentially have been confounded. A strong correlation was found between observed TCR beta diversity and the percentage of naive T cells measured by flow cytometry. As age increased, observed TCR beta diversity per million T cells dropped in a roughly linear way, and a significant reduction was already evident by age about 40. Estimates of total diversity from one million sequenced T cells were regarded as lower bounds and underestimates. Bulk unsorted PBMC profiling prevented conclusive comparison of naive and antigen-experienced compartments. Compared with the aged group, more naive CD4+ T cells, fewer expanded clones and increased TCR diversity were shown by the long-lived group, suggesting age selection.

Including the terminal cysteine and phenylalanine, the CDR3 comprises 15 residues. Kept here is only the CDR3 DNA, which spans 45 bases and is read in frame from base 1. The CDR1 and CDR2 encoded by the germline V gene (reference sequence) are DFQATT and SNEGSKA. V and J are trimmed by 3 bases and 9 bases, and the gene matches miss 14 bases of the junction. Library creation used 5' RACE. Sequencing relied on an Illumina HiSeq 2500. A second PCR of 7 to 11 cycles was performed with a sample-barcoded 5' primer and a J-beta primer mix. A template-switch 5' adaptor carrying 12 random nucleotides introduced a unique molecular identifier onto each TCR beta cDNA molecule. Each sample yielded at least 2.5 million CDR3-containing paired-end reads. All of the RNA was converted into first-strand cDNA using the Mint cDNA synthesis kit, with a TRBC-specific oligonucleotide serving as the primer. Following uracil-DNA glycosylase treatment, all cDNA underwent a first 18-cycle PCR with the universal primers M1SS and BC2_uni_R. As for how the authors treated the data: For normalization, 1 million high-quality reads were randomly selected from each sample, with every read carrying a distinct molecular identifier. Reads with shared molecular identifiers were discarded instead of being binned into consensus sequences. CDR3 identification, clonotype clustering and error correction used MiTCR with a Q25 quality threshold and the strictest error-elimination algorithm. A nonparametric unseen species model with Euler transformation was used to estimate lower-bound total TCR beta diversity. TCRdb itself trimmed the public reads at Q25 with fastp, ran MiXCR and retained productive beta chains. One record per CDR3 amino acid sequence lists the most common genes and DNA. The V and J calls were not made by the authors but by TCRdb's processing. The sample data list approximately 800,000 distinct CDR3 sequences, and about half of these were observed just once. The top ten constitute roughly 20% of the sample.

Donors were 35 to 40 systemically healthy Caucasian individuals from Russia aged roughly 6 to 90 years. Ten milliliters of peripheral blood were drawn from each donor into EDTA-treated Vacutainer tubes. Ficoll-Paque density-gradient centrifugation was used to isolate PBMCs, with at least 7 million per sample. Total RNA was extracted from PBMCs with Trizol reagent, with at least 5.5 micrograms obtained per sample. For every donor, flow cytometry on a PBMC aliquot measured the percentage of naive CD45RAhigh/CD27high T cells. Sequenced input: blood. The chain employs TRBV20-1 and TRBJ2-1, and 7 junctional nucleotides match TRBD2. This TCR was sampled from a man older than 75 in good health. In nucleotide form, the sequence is TGCAGTGCTAGGGTGCGGGAGCGGCCGGGGGGTGAGCAGTTCTTC. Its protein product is CSARVRERPGGEQFF.